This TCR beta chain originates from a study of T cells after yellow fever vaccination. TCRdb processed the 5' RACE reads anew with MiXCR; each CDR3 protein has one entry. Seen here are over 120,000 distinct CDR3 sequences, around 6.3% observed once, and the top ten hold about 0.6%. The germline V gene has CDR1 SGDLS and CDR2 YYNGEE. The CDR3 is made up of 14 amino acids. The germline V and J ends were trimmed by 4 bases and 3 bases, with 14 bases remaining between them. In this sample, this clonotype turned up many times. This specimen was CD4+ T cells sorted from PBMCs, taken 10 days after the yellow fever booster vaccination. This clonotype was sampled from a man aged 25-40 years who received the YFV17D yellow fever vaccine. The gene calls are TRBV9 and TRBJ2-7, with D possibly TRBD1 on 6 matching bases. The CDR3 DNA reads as TGTGCCAGCAGCTTACTCTCGGACAGCTACGAGCAGTACTTC. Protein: CASSLLSDSYEQYF.